This T cell receptor (beta chain) was captured in a study of breast tumors, draining lymph nodes, adjacent tissues. Axillary draining lymph nodes of breast cancer patients supplied the node samples. Study-level points and caveats: The data were judged consistent with most tumor T cells coming from lymph node and expanding in tumor.

CDR1 is SEHNR, CDR2 FQNEAQ, per germline (reference sequence). The ends lost 1 base at V and 1 base at J; junction bases unmatched: 2. The CDR3 runs 16 residues. One entry per CDR3 protein, called by TCRdb with MiXCR from the multiplex PCR reads. The sample holds under 350,000 distinct CDR3 sequences, 30% seen once. With regard to this clonotype: Its target is not known.

Sequenced: axillary lymph node tissue. This rearrangement joins TRBV7-9 to TRBJ2-3, with TRBD2 identical over 10 bases. This sequence was found in a female donor with breast cancer. Some clones in this sample may be carry-over from other donors' samples. The CDR3 is CASSLGTSGRTDTQYF. For the CDR3, the DNA is TGTGCCAGCAGCTTAGGGACTAGCGGACGCACAGATACGCAGTATTTT. Full variable domain (outside the CDR3, taken from reference TRBV7-9 and TRBJ2-3): DTGVSQNPRHKITKRGQNVTFRCDPISEHNRLYWYRQTLGQGPEFLTYFQNEAQLEKSRLLSDRFSAERPKGSFSTLEIQRTEQGDSAMYLCASSLGTSGRTDTQYFGPGTRLTVL.